This T cell receptor beta chain was sequenced during a study of cytomegalovirus exposure and HLA in healthy donors. At the level of the study: The 100 to 150 validation repertoires matched the roughly 700 first-cohort repertoires in platform, a later analysis reported.

In germline, CDR1 is MGHRA, CDR2 YSYEKL. J lost 4 bases, V lost 4 bases, and 0 bases had no gene match. The CDR3 has 13 residues. Assay used: immunoSEQ multiplex PCR; TCRdb lists only in-frame clones, some missing. The sample includes 100,000 or so clones, around 86% of them seen just once. This receptor was obtained from a woman between 18 and 30 years old in good health and CMV-seropositive. The chain uses TRBV4-1 and TRBJ1-1; 10 nucleotides align to TRBD1. The sample consisted of PBMCs. CDR3 nucleotide sequence: TGCGCCAGCAGCCGGGACAGGGGCACTGAAGCTTTCTTT. Translating gives CASSRDRGTEAFF.